This TCR beta chain was captured by sequencing in a study of blood T cell repertoires in COVID-19. Across the whole study: The United States, Italy and Spain supplied acute and convalescent COVID-19 samples.

The repertoire was sequenced with immunoSEQ multiplex PCR; TCRdb's copy has only in-frame clones and lacks some. Of almost 300,000 clones in the sample, 85% to 90% were seen once. Germline values: CDR1 MNHEY, CDR2 SMNVEV (reference sequence). Deletions cut 5 bases from V and 3 bases from J, with 11 bases between. The CDR3 covers 13 residues. The specimen sequenced was peripheral blood. This receptor was identified in a man in his 70s with acute or convalescent COVID-19. The rearrangement uses TRBV27 and TRBJ2-7, with D perhaps TRBD1 (5 bases). The CDR3 coding sequence is TGTGCCAGCAGTAGGATAGGGGACTACGAGCAGTACTTC. Its translation is CASSRIGDYEQYF.